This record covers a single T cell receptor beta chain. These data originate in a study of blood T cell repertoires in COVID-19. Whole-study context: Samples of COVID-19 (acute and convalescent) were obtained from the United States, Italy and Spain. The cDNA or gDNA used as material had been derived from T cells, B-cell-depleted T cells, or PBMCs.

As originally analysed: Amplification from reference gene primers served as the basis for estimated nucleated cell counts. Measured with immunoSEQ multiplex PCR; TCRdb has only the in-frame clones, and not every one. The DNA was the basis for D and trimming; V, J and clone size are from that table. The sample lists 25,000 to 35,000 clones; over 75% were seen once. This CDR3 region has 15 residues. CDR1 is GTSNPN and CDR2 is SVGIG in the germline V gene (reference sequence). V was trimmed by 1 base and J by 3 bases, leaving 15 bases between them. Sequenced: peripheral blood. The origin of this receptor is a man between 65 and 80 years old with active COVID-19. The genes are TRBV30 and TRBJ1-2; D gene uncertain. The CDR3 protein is CAWSATIYFHYGYTF. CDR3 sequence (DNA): TGTGCCTGGAGTGCCACCATTTACTTCCACTATGGCTACACCTTC.